This T cell receptor (beta chain) was recovered during a study of T cell responses to AZD1222 COVID-19 vaccine (dated by TCRdb to the early 2020s). With respect to the entire study: Because spike-specific TCR depth and breadth did not differ between the two schedules, AZD1222 recipients who got a second dose at roughly 4 weeks were pooled with those who got a second dose at roughly 12 weeks. Enrollment into the trials was organized by age into subgroups of 18-55, 56-69 and 70-plus years, and those subgroups contained about 160, 30 and 59 TCR-sequenced participants, respectively. TCR sequencing covered some 250 trial participants: 207 given two doses of AZD1222 and around 26 given two doses of MenACWY control vaccine. Paper-wide results and their limitations: Because no day 14 peak-response samples were available, repertoires were characterized only after the peak T cell response. Reportedly, close to half of the unique spike-specific TCRs recognized epitopes lying outside the regions that are mutated in the B.1.351 and B.1.1.7 variants. Spike-specific TCR breadth and depth rose significantly after two AZD1222 doses compared with day 0 and with MenACWY recipients. Most participants were white British and females outnumbered males, and the authors suggested that clonal diversity may have been underestimated. Conclusions about previously exposed vaccinees were limited because only six AZD1222 recipients were SARS-CoV-2 seropositive at baseline. In the small 56-69-year group, the increase in depth fell short of significance, most likely because of low power. Vaccine-associated CD4 TCRs spanned the whole spike protein, with dominant responses in regions 160-218 and 743-854.

In the case of this clone: What this receptor recognizes is not known. No base-level quality is on record; no much larger clone is a single base apart.

The time point label on this specimen signifies: baseline before first vaccination. The vaccinee samples were drawn from two UK trials, COV001 and COV002, one of which was a single-blind randomized controlled phase 2/3 trial testing AZD1222 (ChAdOx1 nCoV-19) in healthy adults. For TCRbeta chain sequencing, PBMC samples from trial participants were taken at day 0 and at day 28 after the second dose. Spanning cysteine to phenylalanine, the CDR3 consists of 15 amino acids. This entry keeps only the CDR3 DNA: 45 bases, framed from base 1. From the germline V gene (reference sequence), CDR1 is LNHDA and CDR2 is SQIVND. Germline trimming amounts to 6 bases on V and 2 bases on J, with 8 as the count of junction bases outside the gene matches. The CDR3 regions of human TCRbeta chains were analyzed by immunosequencing. The paper's processing steps were these. Repertoire TCRs were checked for matches against a reference library of SARS-CoV-2-specific TCRs that had been generated using the MIRA antigen-specificity platform. Breadth meant the fraction of unique TCRs that were SARS-CoV-2-associated, whereas depth meant the fraction of total T cells that were SARS-CoV-2-associated. Each spike-specific TCR was assigned to its reactive spike region and to a CD4 or CD8 class using the MIRA data. Log10-transformed breadth and depth values were compared by one-way ANOVA with Sidak's multiple comparisons tests. This immuneACCESS table, as held by TCRdb, lists in-frame sequences with V and J called but not all clones. Of the missing ones, under half trace to an unresolved V gene in checked studies; the others have no known cause. V and J calls and clone size are as listed in that table; D and trimming were resolved from the DNA. In all, the sample holds more than 100,000 clones, and approximately 92% of those were seen once. The ten largest clones take up 13% to 15% of the sample.

The starting material was peripheral blood, obtained on day 0 of AZD1222 vaccination. Rearrangement joined TRBV19 to TRBJ2-5; 8 bases in between match TRBD1. This receptor was taken from an adult in good health. The nucleotide sequence is TGTGCCAGTAGCACCAGGGGGCGTCGGCAAGAGACCCAGTACTTC. It translates as CASSTRGRRQETQYF.